The T cell receptor (beta chain) under discussion was sequenced for a study of T cells in Graves' hyperthyroidism and ophthalmopathy. Between the trimmed V and J ends, which lost 3 bases and 2 bases, there was a span of 23 bases. CDR1 is MNHEY, CDR2 SMNVEV, per germline (reference sequence). This CDR3 contains 20 residues. This clonotype was recorded many times. TCR beta CDR3 regions were amplified from RNA. The HTBI primer set was used in a first-round RT-PCR of the TCR CDR3. In TCRdb, the multiplex PCR reads were re-called with MiXCR into one record per CDR3 protein. The table records 450,000 to 600,000 distinct CDR3 sequences, 15% to 20% of them present only once.

This clonotype was obtained from a man aged 35-49 years with Graves' ophthalmopathy. This rearrangement joins TRBV27 to TRBJ2-6; D might be TRBD2 (7 bases). What was sequenced was blood. This CDR3 is CASSLEWGGRTSTGANVLTF. DNA of the CDR3: TGTGCCAGCAGTTTGGAGTGGGGGGGCAGGACTTCGACTGGGGCCAACGTCCTGACTTTC.